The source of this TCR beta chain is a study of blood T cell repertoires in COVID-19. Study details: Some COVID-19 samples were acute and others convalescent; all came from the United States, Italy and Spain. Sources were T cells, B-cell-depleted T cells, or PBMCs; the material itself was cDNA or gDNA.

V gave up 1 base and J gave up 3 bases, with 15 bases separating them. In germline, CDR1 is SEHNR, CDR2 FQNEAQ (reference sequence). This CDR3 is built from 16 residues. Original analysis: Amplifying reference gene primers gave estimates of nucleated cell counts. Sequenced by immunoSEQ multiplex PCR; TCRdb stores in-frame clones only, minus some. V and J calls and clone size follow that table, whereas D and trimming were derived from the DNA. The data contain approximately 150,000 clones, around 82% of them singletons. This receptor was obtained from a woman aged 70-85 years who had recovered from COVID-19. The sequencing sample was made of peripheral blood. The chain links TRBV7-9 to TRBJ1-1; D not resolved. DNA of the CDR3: TGTGCCAGCAGCTTAGACGGGAGTACTGCGGACACTGAAGCTTTCTTT. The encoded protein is CASSLDGSTADTEAFF.